This T cell receptor beta chain was sequenced during a study of response to subunit inactivated influenza vaccine. This CDR3 has 15 amino acids. Per the germline V gene, CDR1 is SQVTM and CDR2 is ANQGSEA. The V gene lost 2 bases and the J gene lost 3 bases, with 13 bases spanning the gap. Each CDR3 protein gets one entry after TCRdb re-called the RT-PCR reads with MiXCR. This table holds 630,000 or so distinct CDR3 sequences, approximately 14% found once. The sample consisted of PBMCs from blood, taken about 13 days after vaccination. The receptor comes from a man aged 50-59 years who received an inactivated influenza vaccine. The chain recombines TRBV29-1 with TRBJ2-2; a possible D gene is TRBD1 (5 bases). CDR3 residues: CSVEQGSRYTGELFF. The CDR3 nucleotides are TGCAGCGTTGAACAGGGTTCCCGGTACACCGGGGAGCTGTTTTTT.